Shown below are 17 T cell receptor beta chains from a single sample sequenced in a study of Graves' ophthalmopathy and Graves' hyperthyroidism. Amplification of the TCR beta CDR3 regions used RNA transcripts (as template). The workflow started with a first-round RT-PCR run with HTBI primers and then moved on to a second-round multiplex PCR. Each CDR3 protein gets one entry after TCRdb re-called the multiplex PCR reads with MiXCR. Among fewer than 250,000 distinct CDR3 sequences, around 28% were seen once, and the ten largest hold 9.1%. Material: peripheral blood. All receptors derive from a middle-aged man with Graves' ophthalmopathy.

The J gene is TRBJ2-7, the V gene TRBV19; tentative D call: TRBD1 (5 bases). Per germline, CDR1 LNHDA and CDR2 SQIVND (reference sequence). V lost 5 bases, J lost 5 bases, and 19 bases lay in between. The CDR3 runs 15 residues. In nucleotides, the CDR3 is TGTGCCAGTAGTTCTGGGGCAGCCGTCTTCCACGAGCAGTACTTC. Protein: CASSSGAAVFHEQYF.

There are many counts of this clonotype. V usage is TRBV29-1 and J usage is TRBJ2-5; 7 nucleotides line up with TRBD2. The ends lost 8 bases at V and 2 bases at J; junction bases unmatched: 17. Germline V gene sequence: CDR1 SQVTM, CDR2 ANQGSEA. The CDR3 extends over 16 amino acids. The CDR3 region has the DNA TGCAGCTGCTCGGCGGAGCGGGATAACCCACAAGAGACCCAGTACTTC. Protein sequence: CSCSAERDNPQETQYF.

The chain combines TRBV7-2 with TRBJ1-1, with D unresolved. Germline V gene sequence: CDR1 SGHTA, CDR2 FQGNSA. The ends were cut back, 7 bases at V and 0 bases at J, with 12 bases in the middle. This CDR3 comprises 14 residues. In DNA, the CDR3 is TGTGCCAGCACCCGAACACGGATGAACACTGAAGCTTTCTTT. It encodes CASTRTRMNTEAFF.

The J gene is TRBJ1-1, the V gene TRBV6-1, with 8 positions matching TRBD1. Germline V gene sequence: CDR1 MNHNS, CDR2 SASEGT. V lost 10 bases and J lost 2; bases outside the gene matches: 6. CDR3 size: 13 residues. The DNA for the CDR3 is TGTGCCACCCGGACAGGGCTTAACACTGAAGCTTTCTTT. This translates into CATRTGLNTEAFF.

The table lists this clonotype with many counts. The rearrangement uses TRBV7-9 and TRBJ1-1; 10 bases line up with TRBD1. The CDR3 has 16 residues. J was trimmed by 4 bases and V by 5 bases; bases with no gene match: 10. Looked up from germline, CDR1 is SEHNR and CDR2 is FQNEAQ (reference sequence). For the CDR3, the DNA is TGTGCCAGCAGCCCCCTAAGACAGGGGGCGACCACTGAAGCTTTCTTT. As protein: CASSPLRQGATTEAFF.

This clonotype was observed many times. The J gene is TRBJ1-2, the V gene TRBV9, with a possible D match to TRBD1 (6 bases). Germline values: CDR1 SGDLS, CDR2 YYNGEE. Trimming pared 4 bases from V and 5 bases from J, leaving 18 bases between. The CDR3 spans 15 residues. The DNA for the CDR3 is TGTGCCAGCAGCCCTACGGGGGACACACCATATGGCTACACCTTC. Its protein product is CASSPTGDTPYGYTF.

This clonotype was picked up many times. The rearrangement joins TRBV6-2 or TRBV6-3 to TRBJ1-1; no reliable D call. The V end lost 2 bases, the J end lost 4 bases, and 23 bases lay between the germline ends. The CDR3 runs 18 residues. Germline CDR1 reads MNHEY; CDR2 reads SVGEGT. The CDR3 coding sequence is TGTGCCAGCAGTTACACCAGAACAGAGGACCTGCATTCCACTGAAGCTTTCTTT. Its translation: CASSYTRTEDLHSTEAFF.

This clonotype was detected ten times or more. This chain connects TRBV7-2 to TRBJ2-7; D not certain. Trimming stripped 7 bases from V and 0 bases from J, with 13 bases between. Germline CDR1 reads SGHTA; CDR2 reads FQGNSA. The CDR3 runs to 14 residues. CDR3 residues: CASTQDFSSYEQYF. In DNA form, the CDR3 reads TGTGCCAGCACTCAAGACTTTAGCTCCTACGAGCAGTACTTC.

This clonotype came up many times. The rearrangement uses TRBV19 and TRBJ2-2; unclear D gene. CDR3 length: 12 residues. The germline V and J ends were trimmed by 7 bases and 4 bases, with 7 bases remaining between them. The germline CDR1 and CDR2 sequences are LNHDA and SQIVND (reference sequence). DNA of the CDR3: TGTGCCAGTATTGACTCCACCGGGGAGCTGTTTTTT. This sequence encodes CASIDSTGELFF. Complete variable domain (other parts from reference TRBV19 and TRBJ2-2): DGGITQSPKYLFRKEGQNVTLSCEQNLNHDAMYWYRQDPGQGLRLIYYSQIVNDFQKGDIAEGYSVSREKKESFPLTVTSAQKNPTAFYLCASIDSTGELFFGEGSRLTVL.

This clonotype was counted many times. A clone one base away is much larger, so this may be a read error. CDR3 region: CASSLTGIQETQYF. DNA for the CDR3: TGTGCCAGCAGCTTAACCGGGATACAAGAGACCCAGTACTTC. The V gene is TRBV11-2, the J gene TRBJ2-5, with a possible D match to TRBD2 (5 bases). The CDR3 is made up of 14 amino acids. Trimming removed 2 bases from V and 2 bases from J, with 9 bases in between. Germline CDR1 reads SGHAT; CDR2 reads FQNNGV.

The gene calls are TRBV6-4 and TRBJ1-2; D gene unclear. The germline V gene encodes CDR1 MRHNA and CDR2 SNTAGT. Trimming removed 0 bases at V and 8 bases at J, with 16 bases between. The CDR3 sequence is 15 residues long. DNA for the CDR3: TGTGCCAGCAGTGACTCGGAGGGTGAGGTTTCGGGCTACACCTTC. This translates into CASSDSEGEVSGYTF.

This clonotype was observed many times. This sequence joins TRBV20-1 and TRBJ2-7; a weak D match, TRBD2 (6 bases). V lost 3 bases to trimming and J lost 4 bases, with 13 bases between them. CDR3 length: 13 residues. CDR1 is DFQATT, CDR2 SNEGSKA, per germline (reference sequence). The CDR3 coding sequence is TGCAGTGCTAGGTGGGCCGGGGGTTACGAGCAGTACTTC. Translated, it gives CSARWAGGYEQYF.

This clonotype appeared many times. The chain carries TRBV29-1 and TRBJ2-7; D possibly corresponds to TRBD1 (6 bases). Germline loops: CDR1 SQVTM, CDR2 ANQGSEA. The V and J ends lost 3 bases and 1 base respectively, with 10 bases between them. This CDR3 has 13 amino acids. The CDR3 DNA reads TGCAGCGTTGAGGGGGCGCGTTCCTACGAGCAGTACTTC. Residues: CSVEGARSYEQYF.

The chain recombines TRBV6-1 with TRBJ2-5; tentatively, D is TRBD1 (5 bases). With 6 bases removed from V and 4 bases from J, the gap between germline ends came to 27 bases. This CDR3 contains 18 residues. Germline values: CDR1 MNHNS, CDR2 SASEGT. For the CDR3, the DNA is TGTGCCAGCAGCTCCTTAGGACACGAACCTAGTCTTCGAGAGACCCAGTACTTC. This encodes CASSSLGHEPSLRETQYF.

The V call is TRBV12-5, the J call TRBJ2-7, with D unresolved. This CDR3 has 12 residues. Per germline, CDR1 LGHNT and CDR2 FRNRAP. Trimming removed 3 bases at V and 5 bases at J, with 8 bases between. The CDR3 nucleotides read TGTGCTAGTGGTTTTAGGTCCGACGAGCAGTACTTC. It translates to CASGFRSDEQYF.

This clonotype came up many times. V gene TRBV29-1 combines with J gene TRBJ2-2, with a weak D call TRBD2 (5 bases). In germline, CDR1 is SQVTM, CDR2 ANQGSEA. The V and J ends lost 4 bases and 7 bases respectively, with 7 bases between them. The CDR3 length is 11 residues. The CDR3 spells CSVAGDGELFF. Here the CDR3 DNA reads TGCAGCGTTGCCGGGGACGGGGAGCTGTTTTTT.

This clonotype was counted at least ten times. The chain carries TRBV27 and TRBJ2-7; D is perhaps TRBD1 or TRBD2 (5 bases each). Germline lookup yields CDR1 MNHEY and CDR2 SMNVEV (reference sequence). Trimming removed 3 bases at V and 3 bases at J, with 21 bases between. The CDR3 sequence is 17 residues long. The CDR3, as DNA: TGTGCCAGCAGTTTTCTTAGCCCGGGACGGAGAGTCTACGAGCAGTACTTC. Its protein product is CASSFLSPGRRVYEQYF.